The 5 T cell receptor beta chains below come from one sample, sequenced in a study of blood T cell repertoires in COVID-19. Assay used: immunoSEQ multiplex PCR; TCRdb lists only in-frame clones, some missing. The sample yields some 210,000 clones, just under 85% seen once. The sequenced sample consisted of peripheral blood. The origin of the receptors is a woman between 50 and 59 years old with active or convalescent COVID-19.

This clone has just one count. The chain links TRBV7-9 to TRBJ2-6; unclear D gene. V gave up 2 bases and J gave up 3 bases, with 5 bases separating them. Germline V gene sequence: CDR1 SEHNR, CDR2 FQNEAQ (reference sequence). There are 14 residues in the CDR3. The CDR3 sequence is CASSLMSGANVLTF. CDR3 nucleotides: TGTGCCAGCAGCTTAATGAGTGGGGCCAACGTCCTGACTTTC.

The chain recombines TRBV5-6 with TRBJ2-7; D may be TRBD2 (5 bases). Germline assignment: CDR1 SGHDT and CDR2 YYEEEE. V gave up 0 bases and J gave up 2 bases, with 12 bases separating them. This CDR3 is 15 amino acids long. This chain's CDR3 is CASSLVGEITYEQYF. For the CDR3, the DNA is TGTGCCAGCAGCTTGGTCGGGGAGATAACCTACGAGCAGTACTTC. The variable domain in full, with the rest retrieved from reference TRBV5-6 and TRBJ2-7, is DAGVTQSPTHLIKTRGQQVTLRCSPKSGHDTVSWYQQALGQGPQFIFQYYEEEERQRGNFPDRFSGHQFPNYSSELNVNALLLGDSALYLCASSLVGEITYEQYFGPGTRLTVT.

V usage is TRBV7-7 and J usage is TRBJ2-1, with a possible D match to TRBD2 (6 bases). Germline V gene lookup returns CDR1 SSHAT and CDR2 FNYEAQ (reference sequence). CDR3 length: 18 residues. V lost 5 bases, J lost 0 bases, and 20 bases lay in between. CDR3 in DNA: TGTGCCAGCAGCCGGAGCCTAGCGCCCCGGAGCTCCTACAATGAGCAGTTCTTC. Its protein is CASSRSLAPRSSYNEQFF. Using reference TRBV7-7 and TRBJ2-1 for the parts outside the CDR3, the full variable domain is GAGVSQSPRYKVTKRGQDVTLRCDPISSHATLYWYQQALGQGPEFLTYFNYEAQPDKSGLPSDRFSAERPEGSISTLTIQRTEQRDSAMYRCASSRSLAPRSSYNEQFFGPGTRLTVL.

The chain uses TRBV7-9 and TRBJ1-2; D possibly corresponds to TRBD1 (6 bases). Germline V gives CDR1 SEHNR, CDR2 FQNEAQ (reference sequence). Trimming removed 3 bases from V and 7 bases from J, with 12 bases in between. The CDR3 length is 13 residues. CDR3 DNA sequence: TGTGCCAGCAGCTTTACAGGGCAAAGTGGCTACACCTTC. Amino acid sequence: CASSFTGQSGYTF.

The rearrangement joins TRBV30 to TRBJ2-7, with D uncertain. The CDR3 is 12 residues long. The V and J ends lost 1 base and 3 bases respectively, with 7 bases between them. Germline values: CDR1 GTSNPN, CDR2 SVGIG (reference sequence). The CDR3 nucleotides read TGTGCCTGGAGTGCCCCCAGCTACGAGCAGTACTTC. This codes for CAWSAPSYEQYF.